These T cell receptor beta chains were read from a single sample in a study of blood T cell repertoires in COVID-19. TCRdb's table, derived via immunoSEQ multiplex PCR, lists solely in-frame clones and lacks some. This sample has roughly 140,000 clones; more than 75% occur once, and the top ten carry about an eighth. Material: peripheral blood. The receptors derive from a man aged 60-69 years with active or convalescent COVID-19. Both conserved end residues are part of each CDR3. The order of the fields is D gene, clone size, J gene, V gene, CDR3 protein, CDR3 DNA. The D gene is left open where the match is weak. Part of the rows lack a size; the others show once, few, many or a class for expanded clones.

D gene: NA; clone size: NA; J gene: TRBJ2-5; V gene: TRBV4-1; CDR3 protein: CASSHPGIRQETQYF; CDR3 DNA: TGCGCCAGCAGCCACCCCGGGATCCGGCAAGAGACCCAGTACTTC
D gene: TRBD1; clone size: NA; J gene: TRBJ1-1; V gene: TRBV7-8; CDR3 protein: CASSARQGWAEAFF; CDR3 DNA: TGTGCCAGCAGCGCTCGACAGGGATGGGCTGAAGCTTTCTTT
D gene: NA; clone size: NA; J gene: TRBJ2-3; V gene: TRBV5-5; CDR3 protein: CASSDNTDTQYF; CDR3 DNA: TGTGCCAGCAGCGACAACACAGATACGCAGTATTTT
D gene: TRBD1; clone size: NA; J gene: TRBJ1-5; V gene: TRBV10-3; CDR3 protein: CAIRDRLDQPQHF; CDR3 DNA: TGTGCCATCAGGGACAGGCTCGATCAGCCCCAGCATTTT
D gene: NA; clone size: NA; J gene: TRBJ1-1; V gene: TRBV7-2; CDR3 protein: CASSLGPRDTEAFF; CDR3 DNA: TGTGCCAGCAGCTTAGGCCCGAGGGACACTGAAGCTTTCTTT
D gene: NA; clone size: NA; J gene: TRBJ1-5; V gene: TRBV21-1; CDR3 protein: CASRGGRQGQPQHF; CDR3 DNA: TGTGCCAGCAGGGGGGGTCGACAGGGTCAGCCCCAGCATTTT
D gene: NA; clone size: many; J gene: TRBJ2-5; V gene: TRBV7-9; CDR3 protein: CANSPGTLYQETQYF; CDR3 DNA: TGTGCCAACTCCCCCGGGACACTGTACCAAGAGACCCAGTACTTC
D gene: NA; clone size: NA; J gene: TRBJ1-1; V gene: TRBV28; CDR3 protein: CASSEWNTEAFF; CDR3 DNA: TGTGCCAGCAGTGAGTGGAACACTGAAGCTTTCTTT
D gene: TRBD1; clone size: NA; J gene: TRBJ1-4; V gene: TRBV3-1/TRBV3-2; CDR3 protein: CASSQKQGSLFF; CDR3 DNA: TGTGCCAGCAGCCAGAAACAGGGGTCCCTGTTTTTT
D gene: NA; clone size: many; J gene: TRBJ1-2; V gene: TRBV18; CDR3 protein: CASSADSTNYGYTF; CDR3 DNA: TGTGCCAGCTCGGCGGACAGTACCAACTATGGCTACACCTTC
D gene: TRBD1; clone size: NA; J gene: TRBJ2-7; V gene: TRBV5-1; CDR3 protein: CASSPTGQDSNEQYF; CDR3 DNA: TGCGCCAGCAGCCCCACGGGACAGGATTCGAACGAGCAGTACTTC
D gene: NA; clone size: few; J gene: TRBJ2-1; V gene: TRBV18; CDR3 protein: CASSPRIRWALHHEQFF; CDR3 DNA: TGTGCCAGCTCACCACGGATACGGTGGGCCTTACATCATGAGCAGTTCTTC
D gene: TRBD2; clone size: NA; J gene: TRBJ2-7; V gene: TRBV11-1; CDR3 protein: CASRALAGNTYEQYF; CDR3 DNA: TGTGCCAGCAGGGCTCTAGCGGGGAACACCTACGAGCAGTACTTC
D gene: TRBD1; clone size: NA; J gene: TRBJ2-7; V gene: TRBV4-1; CDR3 protein: CASSQDRASYEQYF; CDR3 DNA: TGCGCCAGCAGCCAGGACAGGGCTTCCTACGAGCAGTACTTC
D gene: NA; clone size: NA; J gene: TRBJ2-1; V gene: TRBV12-3/TRBV12-4; CDR3 protein: CATWNTNNEQFF; CDR3 DNA: TGTGCCACCTGGAATACTAACAATGAGCAGTTCTTC
D gene: TRBD2; clone size: NA; J gene: TRBJ2-2; V gene: TRBV18; CDR3 protein: CASSPPQRGNTGELFF; CDR3 DNA: TGTGCCAGCTCACCACCCCAGCGGGGCAACACCGGGGAGCTGTTTTTT
D gene: TRBD1; clone size: few; J gene: TRBJ1-6; V gene: TRBV28; CDR3 protein: CASSDRGGNSPLHF; CDR3 DNA: TGTGCCAGCAGTGACAGGGGAGGCAATTCACCCCTCCACTTT
D gene: NA; clone size: NA; J gene: TRBJ2-1; V gene: TRBV5-1; CDR3 protein: CASSLGLVYNEQFF; CDR3 DNA: TGCGCCAGCAGCTTGGGACTAGTATATAATGAGCAGTTCTTC
D gene: NA; clone size: NA; J gene: TRBJ1-2; V gene: TRBV14; CDR3 protein: CASSQSSLGYTF; CDR3 DNA: TGTGCCAGCAGCCAGTCGAGTCTTGGCTACACCTTC
D gene: NA; clone size: NA; J gene: TRBJ1-1; V gene: TRBV6-5; CDR3 protein: CASIPPQAGRRRAFF; CDR3 DNA: TGTGCCAGCATCCCCCCACAGGCAGGGCGACGGCGAGCTTTCTTT
D gene: NA; clone size: NA; J gene: TRBJ2-5; V gene: TRBV5-1; CDR3 protein: CASSLGSVRETQYF; CDR3 DNA: TGCGCCAGCAGCTTGGGGAGCGTTAGAGAGACCCAGTACTTC
D gene: TRBD1; clone size: NA; J gene: TRBJ2-7; V gene: TRBV2; CDR3 protein: CASSGTGGYEQYF; CDR3 DNA: TGTGCCAGCAGTGGGACAGGGGGATACGAGCAGTACTTC
D gene: NA; clone size: NA; J gene: TRBJ2-3; V gene: TRBV6-2/TRBV6-3; CDR3 protein: CASSPLTSLADTQYF; CDR3 DNA: TGTGCCAGCAGTCCCCTGACAAGTTTGGCAGATACGCAGTATTTT
D gene: NA; clone size: NA; J gene: TRBJ2-1; V gene: TRBV11-2; CDR3 protein: CASSLALAYNEQFF; CDR3 DNA: TGTGCCAGCAGCTTAGCACTAGCATACAATGAGCAGTTCTTC
D gene: NA; clone size: NA; J gene: TRBJ1-1; V gene: TRBV5-1; CDR3 protein: CASSLGWAGGTEAFF; CDR3 DNA: TGCGCCAGCAGCTTGGGATGGGCGGGAGGCACTGAAGCTTTCTTT
D gene: TRBD1; clone size: NA; J gene: TRBJ2-7; V gene: TRBV6-5; CDR3 protein: CASSRPGQLYEQYF; CDR3 DNA: TGTGCCAGCAGCAGACCGGGACAGCTCTACGAGCAGTACTTC
D gene: NA; clone size: few; J gene: TRBJ1-2; V gene: TRBV24-1; CDR3 protein: CATSDPGFYGYTF; CDR3 DNA: TGTGCCACCAGTGATCCAGGGTTCTATGGCTACACCTTC
D gene: TRBD1; clone size: NA; J gene: TRBJ2-7; V gene: TRBV12-3/TRBV12-4; CDR3 protein: CASSLEDRGLQYF; CDR3 DNA: TGTGCCAGCAGTTTAGAGGACAGGGGGCTGCAGTACTTC
D gene: TRBD2; clone size: NA; J gene: TRBJ2-3; V gene: TRBV29-1; CDR3 protein: CSVLGLAGRNTQYF; CDR3 DNA: TGCAGCGTTTTGGGACTAGCAGGGCGGAATACGCAGTATTTT
D gene: NA; clone size: few; J gene: TRBJ2-1; V gene: TRBV14; CDR3 protein: CASSQPSTRNEQFF; CDR3 DNA: TGTGCCAGCAGCCAACCGAGTACTAGGAATGAGCAGTTCTTC
D gene: NA; clone size: NA; J gene: TRBJ2-5; V gene: TRBV15; CDR3 protein: CATSRDGREQETQYF; CDR3 DNA: TGTGCCACCAGCAGAGATGGCCGGGAGCAAGAGACCCAGTACTTC
D gene: NA; clone size: few; J gene: TRBJ2-7; V gene: TRBV11-2; CDR3 protein: CASSLPFVLSYEQYF; CDR3 DNA: TGTGCCAGCAGCTTACCGTTCGTCCTCTCCTACGAGCAGTACTTC
D gene: NA; clone size: NA; J gene: TRBJ1-1; V gene: TRBV7-9; CDR3 protein: CASSLIGGLGEAFF; CDR3 DNA: TGTGCCAGCAGCTTAATCGGGGGGCTTGGTGAAGCTTTCTTT
D gene: NA; clone size: NA; J gene: TRBJ1-1; V gene: TRBV18; CDR3 protein: CASSGLMNTEAFF; CDR3 DNA: TGTGCCAGCTCAGGCCTCATGAACACTGAAGCTTTCTTT
D gene: TRBD2; clone size: NA; J gene: TRBJ2-1; V gene: TRBV6-2/TRBV6-3; CDR3 protein: CASSLTSGFYNEQFF; CDR3 DNA: TGTGCCAGCAGCCTCACTAGCGGGTTTTACAATGAGCAGTTCTTC
D gene: TRBD1; clone size: NA; J gene: TRBJ1-1; V gene: TRBV7-3; CDR3 protein: CASSLNEGAGAFF; CDR3 DNA: TGTGCCAGCAGCTTAAACGAGGGGGCAGGAGCTTTCTTT
D gene: NA; clone size: few; J gene: TRBJ2-1; V gene: TRBV6-5; CDR3 protein: CASRPGLSNNEQFF; CDR3 DNA: TGTGCCAGCAGGCCTGGACTAAGCAACAATGAGCAGTTCTTC
D gene: NA; clone size: NA; J gene: TRBJ2-6; V gene: TRBV11-2; CDR3 protein: CASHLGANVLTF; CDR3 DNA: TGTGCCAGCCACCTAGGGGCCAACGTCCTGACTTTC
D gene: TRBD2; clone size: few; J gene: TRBJ2-3; V gene: TRBV4-1; CDR3 protein: CASSHGPGTSGRGSTDTQYF; CDR3 DNA: TGCGCCAGCAGCCATGGCCCCGGGACTAGCGGGAGAGGTAGCACAGATACGCAGTATTTT
D gene: NA; clone size: NA; J gene: TRBJ2-2; V gene: TRBV2; CDR3 protein: CASSERYKNTGELFF; CDR3 DNA: TGTGCCAGCAGTGAGAGGTACAAAAACACCGGGGAGCTGTTTTTT